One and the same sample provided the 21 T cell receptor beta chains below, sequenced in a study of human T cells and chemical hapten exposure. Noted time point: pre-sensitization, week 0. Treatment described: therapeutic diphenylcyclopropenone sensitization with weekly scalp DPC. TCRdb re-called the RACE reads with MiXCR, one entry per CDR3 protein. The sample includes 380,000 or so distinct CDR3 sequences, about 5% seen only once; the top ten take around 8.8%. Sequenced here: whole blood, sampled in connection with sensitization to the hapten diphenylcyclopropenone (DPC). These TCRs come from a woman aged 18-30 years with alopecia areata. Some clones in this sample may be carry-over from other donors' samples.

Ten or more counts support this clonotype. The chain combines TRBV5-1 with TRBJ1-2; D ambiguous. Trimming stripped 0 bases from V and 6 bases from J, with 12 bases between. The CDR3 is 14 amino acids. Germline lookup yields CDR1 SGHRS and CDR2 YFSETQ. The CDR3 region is CASSLAAAADGYTF. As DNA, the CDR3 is TGCGCCAGCAGCTTGGCGGCAGCCGCAGATGGCTACACCTTC.

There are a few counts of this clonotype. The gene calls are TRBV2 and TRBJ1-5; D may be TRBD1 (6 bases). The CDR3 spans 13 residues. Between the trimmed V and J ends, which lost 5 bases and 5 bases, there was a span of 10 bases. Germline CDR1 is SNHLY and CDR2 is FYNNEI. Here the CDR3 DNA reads TGTGCCAGCAGTCGACAGGCTGATCAGCCCCAGCATTTT. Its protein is CASSRQADQPQHF. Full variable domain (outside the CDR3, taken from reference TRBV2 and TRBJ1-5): EPEVTQTPSHQVTQMGQEVILRCVPISNHLYFYWYRQILGQKVEFLVSFYNNEISEKSEIFDDQFSVERPDGSNFTLKIRSTKLEDSAMYFCASSRQADQPQHFGDGTRLSIL.

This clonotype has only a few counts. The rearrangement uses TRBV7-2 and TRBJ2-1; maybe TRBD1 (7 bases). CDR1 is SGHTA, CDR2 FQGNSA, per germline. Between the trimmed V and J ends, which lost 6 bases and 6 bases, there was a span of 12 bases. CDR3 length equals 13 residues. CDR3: CASRSGGTNEQFF. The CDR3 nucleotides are TGTGCCAGCAGATCAGGGGGGACCAATGAGCAGTTCTTC.

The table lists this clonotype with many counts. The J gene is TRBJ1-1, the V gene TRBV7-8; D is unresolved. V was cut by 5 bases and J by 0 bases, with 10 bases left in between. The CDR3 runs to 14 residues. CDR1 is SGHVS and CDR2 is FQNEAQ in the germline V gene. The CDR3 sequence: CASSPGRLNTEAFF. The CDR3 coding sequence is TGTGCCAGCAGCCCCGGACGGCTGAACACTGAAGCTTTCTTT. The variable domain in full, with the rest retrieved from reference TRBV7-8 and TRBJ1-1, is GAGVSQSPRYKVAKRGQDVALRCDPISGHVSLFWYQQALGQGPEFLTYFQNEAQLDKSGLPSDRFFAERPEGSVSTLKIQRTQQEDSAVYLCASSPGRLNTEAFFGQGTRLTVV.

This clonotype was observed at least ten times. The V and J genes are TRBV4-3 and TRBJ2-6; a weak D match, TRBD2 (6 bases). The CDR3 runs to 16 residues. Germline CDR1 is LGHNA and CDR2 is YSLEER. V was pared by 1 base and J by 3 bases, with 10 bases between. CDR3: CASSQGGEDGANVLTF. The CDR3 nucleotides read TGCGCCAGCAGCCAAGGCGGGGAGGATGGGGCCAACGTCCTGACTTTC.

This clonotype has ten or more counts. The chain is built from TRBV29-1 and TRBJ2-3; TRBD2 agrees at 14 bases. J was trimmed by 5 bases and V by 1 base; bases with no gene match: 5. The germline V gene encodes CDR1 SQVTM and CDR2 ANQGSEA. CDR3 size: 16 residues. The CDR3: CSVEGGLAGGGDTQYF. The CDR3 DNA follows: TGCAGCGTTGAAGGTGGACTAGCGGGGGGAGGAGATACGCAGTATTTT.

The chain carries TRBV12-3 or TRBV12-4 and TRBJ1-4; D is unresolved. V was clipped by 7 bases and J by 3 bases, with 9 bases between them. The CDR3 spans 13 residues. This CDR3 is CASTLASNEKLFF. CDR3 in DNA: TGTGCCAGCACCCTGGCCTCTAATGAAAAACTGTTTTTT.

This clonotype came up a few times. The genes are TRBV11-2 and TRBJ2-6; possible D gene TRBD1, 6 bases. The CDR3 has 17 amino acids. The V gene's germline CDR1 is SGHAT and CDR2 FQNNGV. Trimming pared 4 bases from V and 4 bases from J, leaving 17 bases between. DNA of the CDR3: TGTGCCAGCAGCTCGGACTGGGGGCTCTACGGGGCCAACGTCCTGACTTTC. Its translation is CASSSDWGLYGANVLTF. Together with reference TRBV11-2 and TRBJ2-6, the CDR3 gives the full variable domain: EAGVAQSPRYKIIEKRQSVAFWCNPISGHATLYWYQQILGQGPKLLIQFQNNGVVDDSQLPKDRFSAERLKGVDSTLKIQPAKLEDSAVYLCASSSDWGLYGANVLTFGAGSRLTVL.

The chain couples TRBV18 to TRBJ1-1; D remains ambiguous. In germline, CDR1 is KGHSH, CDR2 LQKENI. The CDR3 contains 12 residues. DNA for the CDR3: TGTGCAGTGAGTCCCATGAACACTGAAGCTTTCTTT. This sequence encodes CAVSPMNTEAFF.

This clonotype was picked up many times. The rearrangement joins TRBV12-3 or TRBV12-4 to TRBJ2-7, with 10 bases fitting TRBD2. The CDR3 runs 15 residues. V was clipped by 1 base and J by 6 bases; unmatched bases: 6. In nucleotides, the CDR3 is TGTGCCAGCAGTTTAGGGCTAGCGGGGGTTTGCGAGCAGTACTTC. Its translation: CASSLGLAGVCEQYF.

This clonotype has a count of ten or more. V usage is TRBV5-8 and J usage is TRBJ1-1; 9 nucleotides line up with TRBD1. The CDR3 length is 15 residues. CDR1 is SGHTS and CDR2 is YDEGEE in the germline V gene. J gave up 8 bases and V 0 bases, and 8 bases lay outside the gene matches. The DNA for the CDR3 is TGTGCCAGCAGCTTGGCACCCCGGACAGGGGAGGAAGCTTTCTTT. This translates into CASSLAPRTGEEAFF. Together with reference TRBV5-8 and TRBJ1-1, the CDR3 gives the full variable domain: EAGVTQSPTHLIKTRGQQATLRCSPISGHTSVYWYQQALGLGLQFLLWYDEGEERNRGNFPPRFSGRQFPNYSSELNVNALELEDSALYLCASSLAPRTGEEAFFGQGTRLTVV.

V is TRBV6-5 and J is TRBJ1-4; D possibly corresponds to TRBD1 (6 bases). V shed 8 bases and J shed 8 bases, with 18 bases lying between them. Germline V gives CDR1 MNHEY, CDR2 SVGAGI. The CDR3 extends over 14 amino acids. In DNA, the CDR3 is TGTGCCAGCGGACAAAACCGGGACAACGAAAAACTGTTTTTT. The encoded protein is CASGQNRDNEKLFF.

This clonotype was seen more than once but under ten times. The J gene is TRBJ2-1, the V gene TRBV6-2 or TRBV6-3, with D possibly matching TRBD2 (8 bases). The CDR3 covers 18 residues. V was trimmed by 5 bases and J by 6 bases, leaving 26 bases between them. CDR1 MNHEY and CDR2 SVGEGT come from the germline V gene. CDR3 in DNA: TGTGCCAGCAGTCCTAGGGGGCAACTAGCGGTATCTTTCAATGAGCAGTTCTTC. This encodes CASSPRGQLAVSFNEQFF.

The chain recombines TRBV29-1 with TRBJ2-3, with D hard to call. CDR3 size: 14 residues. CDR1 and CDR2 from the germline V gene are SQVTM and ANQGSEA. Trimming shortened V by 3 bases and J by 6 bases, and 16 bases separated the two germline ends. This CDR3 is CSVEETPTRDTQYF. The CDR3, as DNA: TGCAGCGTTGAGGAGACACCTACCCGGGATACGCAGTATTTT.

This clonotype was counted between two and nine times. The CDR3 region is CASSLWSGGFYEQYF. The CDR3 DNA is TGTGCCAGCAGTTTATGGTCAGGGGGTTTCTACGAGCAGTACTTC. The chain combines TRBV12-3 or TRBV12-4 with TRBJ2-7; 7 bases line up with TRBD1. Trimming cost V 2 bases and J 3 bases; bases outside gene matches: 7. The CDR3 covers 15 residues.

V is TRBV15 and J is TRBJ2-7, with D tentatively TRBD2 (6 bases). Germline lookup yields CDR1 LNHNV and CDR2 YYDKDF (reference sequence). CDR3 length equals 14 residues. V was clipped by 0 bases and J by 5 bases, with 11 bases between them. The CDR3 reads CATSRDGRFHEQYF. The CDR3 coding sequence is TGTGCCACCAGCAGAGATGGGAGGTTCCACGAGCAGTACTTC.

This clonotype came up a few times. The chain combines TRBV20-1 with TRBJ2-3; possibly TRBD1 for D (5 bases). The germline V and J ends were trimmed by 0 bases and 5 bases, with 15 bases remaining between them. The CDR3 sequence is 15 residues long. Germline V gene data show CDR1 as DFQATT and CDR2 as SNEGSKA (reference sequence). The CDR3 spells CSARDLGLRGDTQYF. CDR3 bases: TGCAGTGCTAGAGATCTTGGCCTTAGGGGAGATACGCAGTATTTT.

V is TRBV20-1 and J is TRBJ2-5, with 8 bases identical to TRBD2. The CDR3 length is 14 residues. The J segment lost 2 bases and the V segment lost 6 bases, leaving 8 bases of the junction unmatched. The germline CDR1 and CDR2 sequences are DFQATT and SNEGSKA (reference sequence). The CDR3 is CSAALSGGQETQYF. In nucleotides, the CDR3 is TGCAGTGCGGCCCTCTCGGGGGGGCAAGAGACCCAGTACTTC.

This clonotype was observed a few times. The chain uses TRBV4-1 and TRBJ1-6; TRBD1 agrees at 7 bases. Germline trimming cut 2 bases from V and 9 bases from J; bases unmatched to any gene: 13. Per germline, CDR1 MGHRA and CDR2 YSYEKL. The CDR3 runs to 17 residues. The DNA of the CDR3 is TGCGCCAGCAGCCAACTTCTGGCGCGGGACAGCGGTTCACCCCTCCACTTT. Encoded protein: CASSQLLARDSGSPLHF.

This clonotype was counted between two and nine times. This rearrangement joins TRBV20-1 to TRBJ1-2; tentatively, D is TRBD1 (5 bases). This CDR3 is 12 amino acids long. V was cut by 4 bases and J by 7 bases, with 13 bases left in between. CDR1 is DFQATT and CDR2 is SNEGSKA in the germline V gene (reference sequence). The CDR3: CSAMPGTGGYTF. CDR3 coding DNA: TGCAGTGCTATGCCAGGGACGGGTGGCTACACCTTC.

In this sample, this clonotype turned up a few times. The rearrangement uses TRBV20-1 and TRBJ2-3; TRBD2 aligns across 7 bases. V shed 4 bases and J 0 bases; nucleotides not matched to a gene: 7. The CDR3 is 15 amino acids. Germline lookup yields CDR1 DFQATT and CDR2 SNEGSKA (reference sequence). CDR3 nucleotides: TGCAGTGCTACTACTAGCGCTTCTAGCACAGATACGCAGTATTTT. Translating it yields CSATTSASSTDTQYF.